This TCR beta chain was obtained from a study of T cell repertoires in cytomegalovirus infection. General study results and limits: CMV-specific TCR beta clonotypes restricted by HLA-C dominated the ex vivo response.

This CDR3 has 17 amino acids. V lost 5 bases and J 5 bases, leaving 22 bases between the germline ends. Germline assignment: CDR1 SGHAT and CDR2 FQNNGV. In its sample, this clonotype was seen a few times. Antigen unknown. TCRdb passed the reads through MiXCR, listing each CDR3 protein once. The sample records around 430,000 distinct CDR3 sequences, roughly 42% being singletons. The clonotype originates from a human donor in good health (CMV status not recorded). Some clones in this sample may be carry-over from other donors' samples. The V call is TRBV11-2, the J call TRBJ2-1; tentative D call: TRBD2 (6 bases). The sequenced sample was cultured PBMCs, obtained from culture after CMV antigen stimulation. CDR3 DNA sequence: TGTGCCAGCAGCCTCCTTGTTTCTCGACTAGTTCACAATGAGCAGTTCTTC. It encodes CASSLLVSRLVHNEQFF.